Following are 7 T cell receptor beta chains from one sample sequenced in a study of OX40 agonist ivuxolimab in advanced cancers. TCRdb's copy holds only in-frame clones and misses some; the assay was immunoSEQ multiplex PCR. The table shows approximately 100,000 clones, with approximately 90% occurring only once. The source material was CD4+ or CD8+ T cells sorted from blood, sampled in a trial of the OX40 agonist ivuxolimab. The source is an adult with an advanced solid tumor such as melanoma, head and neck, liver or kidney cancer.

The chain recombines TRBV29-1 with TRBJ2-1, with 13 bases fitting TRBD2. The CDR3 has 16 amino acids. CDR1 is SQVTM and CDR2 is ANQGSEA in the germline V gene. Trimming took 6 bases from V and 2 from J; bases not matched to a gene: 7. This CDR3 is CSVGFTSGGAYNEQFF. The CDR3 DNA reads as TGCAGCGTGGGTTTTACTAGCGGGGGGGCCTACAATGAGCAGTTCTTC.

The chain couples TRBV7-9 to TRBJ1-4; D gene unclear. V gave up 1 base and J gave up 3 bases, with 6 bases separating them. Germline V gene lookup returns CDR1 SEHNR and CDR2 FQNEAQ (reference sequence). The CDR3 spans 14 residues. DNA for the CDR3: TGTGCCAGCAGCTTAGGGGGTTCTAATGAAAAACTGTTTTTT. Protein product: CASSLGGSNEKLFF.

This rearrangement joins TRBV28 to TRBJ1-4; 11 positions match TRBD1. V was pared by 1 base and J by 7 bases, with 2 bases of the junction left unmatched. Germline assignment: CDR1 MDHEN and CDR2 SYDVKM. The CDR3 is 15 residues long. In nucleotides, the CDR3 is TGTGCCAGCAGTTTATACGGGACAGGGGGTGAAAAACTGTTTTTT. Translation: CASSLYGTGGEKLFF.

J is TRBJ1-4 and V is TRBV6-1; D unclear. CDR1 and CDR2 from the germline V gene are MNHNS and SASEGT. This CDR3 has 13 amino acids. V was pared by 4 bases and J by 6 bases, with 9 bases between. CDR3 protein: CASSVLGDEKLFF. CDR3 DNA: TGTGCCAGCAGTGTATTAGGAGATGAAAAACTGTTTTTT.

The chain combines TRBV7-2 with TRBJ2-6; weak D call: TRBD2 (5 bases). The CDR3 totals 17 residues. Germline assignment: CDR1 SGHTA and CDR2 FQGNSA. The ends were cut back, 7 bases at V and 0 bases at J, with 16 bases in the middle. The DNA for the CDR3 is TGTGCCAGCACCAGACCGCGAGAGGGCTCTGGGGCCAACGTCCTGACTTTC. Amino acids: CASTRPREGSGANVLTF.

This sequence joins TRBV5-1 and TRBJ2-5; TRBD2 is a possible D gene (6 bases). The CDR3 has 15 amino acids. Germline CDR1 and CDR2: SGHRS and YFSETQ. With 4 bases removed from V and 5 bases from J, the gap between germline ends came to 18 bases. CDR3 protein: CASSHKAAGRETQYF. The CDR3, as DNA: TGCGCCAGCAGCCATAAAGCTGCGGGGCGGGAGACCCAGTACTTC.

The CDR3 DNA reads TGTGCCAGTAGTGTCACTGCCTCGGGTGAAAAACTGTTTTTT. It yields the protein CASSVTASGEKLFF. The chain recombines TRBV19 with TRBJ1-4; no clear D gene. Germline lookup yields CDR1 LNHDA and CDR2 SQIVND (reference sequence). The CDR3 consists of 14 residues. Deletions cut 5 bases from V and 7 bases from J, with 14 bases between.